These 5 T cell receptor beta chains were sequenced from one sample in a study of blood T cell repertoires in COVID-19. The protocol was immunoSEQ multiplex PCR, while the TCRdb copy is restricted to in-frame clones and leaves out a portion. The table has 200,000 or so clones, under 90% seen once. The sample was peripheral blood. All receptors come from a human donor in a cohort sampled during active COVID-19.

This chain links TRBV27 with TRBJ1-1, with 8 nucleotides matching TRBD1. The CDR3 runs to 14 residues. Losses at the gene ends were 2 bases for V and 4 bases for J; bases not matched to a gene: 3. Germline CDR1 reads MNHEY; CDR2 reads SMNVEV (reference sequence). CDR3 loop: CASSLIQGGTEAFF. The DNA of the CDR3 is TGTGCCAGCAGTTTAATACAGGGGGGCACTGAAGCTTTCTTT.

The rearrangement links TRBV29-1 to TRBJ2-3; no definite D call. Germline V gene data show CDR1 as SQVTM and CDR2 as ANQGSEA. Trimming cost V 3 bases and J 0 bases, with 13 bases left between them. The CDR3 runs to 15 residues. The CDR3 reads CSVDGDQASTDTQYF. DNA for the CDR3: TGCAGCGTTGACGGCGACCAAGCGAGCACAGATACGCAGTATTTT.

The chain links TRBV27 to TRBJ1-5; D might be TRBD1 (6 bases). Trimming pared 2 bases from V and 6 bases from J, leaving 11 bases between. Germline-derived CDR1 and CDR2 are MNHEY and SMNVEV (reference sequence). The CDR3 loop spans 14 amino acids. CDR3 sequence reads: CASSLAGAGQPQHF. The CDR3 bases are TGTGCCAGCAGTTTAGCGGGGGCGGGTCAGCCCCAGCATTTT.

A single count supports this clone. The CDR3 spells CASSMTGVLAFF. The CDR3 DNA is TGTGCCAGTAGTATGACAGGGGTATTAGCTTTCTTT. The J gene is TRBJ1-1, the V gene TRBV19; TRBD1 matches 8 bases. Germline trimming cut 3 bases from V and 10 bases from J; bases unmatched to any gene: 4. Looked up from germline, CDR1 is LNHDA and CDR2 is SQIVND (reference sequence). The CDR3 is 12 residues long.

V usage is TRBV3-1 (or the pseudogene TRBV3-2) and J usage is TRBJ1-4; no reliable D call. V lost 2 bases to trimming and J lost 7 bases, with 14 bases between them. In germline, CDR1 is LGHDT, CDR2 YNNKEL (reference sequence). The CDR3 is 15 amino acids. CDR3 sequence reads: CASSQSALVGEKLFF. Written as DNA, the CDR3 is TGTGCCAGCAGCCAATCCGCGCTAGTAGGTGAAAAACTGTTTTTT.